The clone carrying this TCR beta chain appeared a few times. This sample was taken from a study of T-cell reconstitution after alpha-beta-depleted transplantation in children. V was clipped by 8 bases and J by 0 bases; unmatched bases: 7. The CDR3 runs to 15 residues. Germline V CDR1 and CDR2: MNHEY, SVGEGT. Molecular barcoding with unique molecular identifiers was used for the TCRbeta library. MiXCR, applied by TCRdb to the PCR reads, yields one record per CDR3 protein. In the table there are approximately 400,000 distinct CDR3 sequences, 11% of which are singletons. The V gene is TRBV6-2 or TRBV6-3, the J gene TRBJ2-4; 7 bases map to TRBD1. The receptor was derived from a human donor who donated a stem cell graft to a child with acute myeloid leukemia. Here the sequenced sample was PBMCs from the stem cell graft donor, taken from the stem cell graft. Written as DNA, the CDR3 is TGTGCCAGCGCCGATGGACAGGTAGCCAAAAACATTCAGTACTTC. Residues: CASADGQVAKNIQYF.